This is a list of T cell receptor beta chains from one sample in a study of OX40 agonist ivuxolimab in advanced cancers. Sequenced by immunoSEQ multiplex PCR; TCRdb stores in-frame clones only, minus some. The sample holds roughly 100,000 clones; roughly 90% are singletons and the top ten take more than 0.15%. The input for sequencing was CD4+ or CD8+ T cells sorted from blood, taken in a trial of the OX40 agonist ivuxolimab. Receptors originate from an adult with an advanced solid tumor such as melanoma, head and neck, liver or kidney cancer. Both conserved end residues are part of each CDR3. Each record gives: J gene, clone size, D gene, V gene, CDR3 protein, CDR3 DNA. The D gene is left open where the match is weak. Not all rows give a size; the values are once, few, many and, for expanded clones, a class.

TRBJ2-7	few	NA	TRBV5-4	CASSLFLTTEQYF	TGTGCCAGCAGCTTATTTCTGACAACCGAGCAGTACTTC
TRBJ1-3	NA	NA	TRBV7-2	CASSLAGRGGGNTIYF	TGTGCCAGCAGCTTAGCGGGACGAGGCGGGGGAAACACCATATATTTT
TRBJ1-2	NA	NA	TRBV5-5	CASSISGTAGGYGYTF	TGTGCCAGCAGTATAAGCGGGACCGCCGGGGGCTATGGCTACACCTTC
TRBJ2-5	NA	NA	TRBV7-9	CASSLMPAIQETQYF	TGTGCCAGCAGCTTAATGCCGGCAATCCAAGAGACCCAGTACTTC
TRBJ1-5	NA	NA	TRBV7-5	CVRSSGTGGAKKECNQPQHF	TGTGTCAGAAGCTCAGGGACAGGGGGCGCCAAGAAGGAGTGCAATCAGCCCCAGCATTTT
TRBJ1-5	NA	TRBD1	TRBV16	CASSQTGGDQPQHF	TGTGCCAGCAGCCAGACAGGGGGCGATCAGCCCCAGCATTTT
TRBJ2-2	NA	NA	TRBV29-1	CSGWLGGELFF	TGCAGCGGTTGGTTAGGCGGGGAGCTGTTTTTT
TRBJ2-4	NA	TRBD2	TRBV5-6	CASGTGLAADIQYF	TGTGCCAGTGGCACAGGTCTAGCGGCGGACATTCAGTACTTC
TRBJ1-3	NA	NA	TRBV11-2	CASSLSNGAGSGNTIYF	TGTGCCAGCAGCTTATCCAACGGTGCGGGGTCTGGAAACACCATATATTTT
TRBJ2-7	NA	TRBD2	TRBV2	CASSEHSSGPYEQYF	TGTGCCAGCAGTGAACACTCTAGCGGCCCCTACGAGCAGTACTTC
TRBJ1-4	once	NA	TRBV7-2	CASSLSLGGKLFF	TGTGCCAGCAGCTTAAGCCTCGGGGGGAAACTGTTTTTT
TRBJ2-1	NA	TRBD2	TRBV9	CASSTNGLAGGAGEQFF	TGTGCCAGCAGCACCAACGGCCTAGCGGGAGGGGCGGGTGAGCAGTTCTTC
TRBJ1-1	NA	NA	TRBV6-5	CASSYSASTEAFF	TGTGCCAGCAGTTACAGTGCGAGCACTGAAGCTTTCTTT
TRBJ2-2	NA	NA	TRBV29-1	CSVMRGFSGELFF	TGCAGCGTCATGAGAGGCTTTTCGGGGGAGCTGTTTTTT
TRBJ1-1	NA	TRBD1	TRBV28	CASSVSRGFTEAFF	TGTGCCAGCAGTGTAAGCAGGGGGTTCACTGAAGCTTTCTTT
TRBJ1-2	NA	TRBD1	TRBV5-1	CASRGTGPDYGYTF	TGCGCCAGCAGGGGGACAGGGCCAGACTATGGCTACACCTTC
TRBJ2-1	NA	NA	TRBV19	CASSMTGKQFF	TGTGCCAGTAGTATGACGGGTAAGCAGTTCTTC
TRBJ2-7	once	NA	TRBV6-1	CASTGQSYEQYF	TGTGCCAGCACGGGACAATCCTACGAGCAGTACTTC
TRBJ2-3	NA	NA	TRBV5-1	CASSLVSHTVDTQYF	TGCGCCAGCAGCTTGGTTTCACACACAGTCGATACGCAGTATTTT
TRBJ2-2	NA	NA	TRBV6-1	CASRDSLGELFF	TGTGCCAGCAGGGACAGTTTAGGGGAGCTGTTTTTT
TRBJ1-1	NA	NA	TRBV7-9	CASSPHSVLADPNTEAFF	TGTGCCAGCAGCCCACATTCAGTCCTGGCAGATCCGAACACTGAAGCTTTCTTT
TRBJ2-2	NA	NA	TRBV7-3	CASSLTAKANTGELFF	TGTGCCAGCAGCTTAACCGCGAAAGCGAACACCGGGGAGCTGTTTTTT
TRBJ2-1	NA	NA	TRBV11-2	CASSSRTEYNEQFF	TGTGCCAGCAGCTCGAGGACAGAGTACAATGAGCAGTTCTTC
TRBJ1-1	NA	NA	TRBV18	CASSPDLTWNSEAFF	TGTGCCAGCTCACCAGATCTAACTTGGAATTCTGAAGCTTTCTTT
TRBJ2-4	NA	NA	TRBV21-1	CASSNGTSKNIQYF	TGTGCCAGCAGCAACGGCACATCCAAAAACATTCAGTACTTC
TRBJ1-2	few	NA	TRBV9	CASSALAGHGYTF	TGTGCCAGCAGCGCCCTAGCGGGGCATGGCTACACCTTC
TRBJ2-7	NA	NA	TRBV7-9	CASSLFGYTYEQYF	TGTGCCAGCAGCTTATTTGGATATACCTACGAGCAGTACTTC
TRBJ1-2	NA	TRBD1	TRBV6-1	CASSPGTANYGYTF	TGTGCCAGCAGTCCCGGGACAGCGAACTATGGCTACACCTTC
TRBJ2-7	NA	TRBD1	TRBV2	CASSPDRASEQYF	TGTGCCAGCAGTCCAGACAGGGCCTCCGAGCAGTACTTC
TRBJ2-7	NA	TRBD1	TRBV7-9	CASSLAGTGFHEQYF	TGTGCCAGCAGCTTAGCCGGGACAGGGTTCCACGAGCAGTACTTC
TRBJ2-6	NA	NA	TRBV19	CASRLDGANVLTF	TGTGCCAGCCGTCTTGATGGGGCCAACGTCCTGACTTTC
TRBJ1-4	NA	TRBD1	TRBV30	CAWGQGSNEKLFF	TGTGCCTGGGGACAGGGGTCTAATGAAAAACTGTTTTTT
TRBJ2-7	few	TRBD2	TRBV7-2	CASSLELAGVEQYF	TGTGCCAGCAGCTTAGAACTAGCGGGGGTAGAGCAGTACTTC
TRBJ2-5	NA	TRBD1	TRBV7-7	CASSPLDREQETQYF	TGTGCCAGCAGTCCTTTGGACAGGGAGCAAGAGACCCAGTACTTC
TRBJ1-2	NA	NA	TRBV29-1	CSVEGQAAYTF	TGCAGCGTTGAAGGCCAGGCAGCCTATACCTTC
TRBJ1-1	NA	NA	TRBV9	CASRAEGPNTEAFF	TGTGCCAGCAGAGCGGAGGGGCCGAACACTGAAGCTTTCTTT
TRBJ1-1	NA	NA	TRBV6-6	CASSSARGARAFF	TGTGCCAGCAGTTCCGCGCGAGGAGCGCGGGCTTTCTTT
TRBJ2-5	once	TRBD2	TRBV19	CASSTRLAGTQETQYF	TGTGCCAGTAGTACCCGTCTAGCGGGGACCCAAGAGACCCAGTACTTC
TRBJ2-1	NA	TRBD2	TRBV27	CASSLFGIAGSFYNEQFF	TGTGCCAGCAGTTTATTCGGGATAGCGGGGTCCTTCTACAATGAGCAGTTCTTC
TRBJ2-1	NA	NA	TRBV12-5	CASGDPGVREQFF	TGTGCTAGTGGCGACCCGGGGGTTCGGGAGCAGTTCTTC
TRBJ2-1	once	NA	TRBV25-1	CASRNPGSDEQFF	TGTGCCAGCCGAAACCCCGGGAGCGATGAGCAGTTCTTC
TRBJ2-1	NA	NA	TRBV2	CASSVRTPQTYNEQFF	TGTGCCAGCAGTGTTAGAACGCCCCAAACATACAATGAGCAGTTCTTC